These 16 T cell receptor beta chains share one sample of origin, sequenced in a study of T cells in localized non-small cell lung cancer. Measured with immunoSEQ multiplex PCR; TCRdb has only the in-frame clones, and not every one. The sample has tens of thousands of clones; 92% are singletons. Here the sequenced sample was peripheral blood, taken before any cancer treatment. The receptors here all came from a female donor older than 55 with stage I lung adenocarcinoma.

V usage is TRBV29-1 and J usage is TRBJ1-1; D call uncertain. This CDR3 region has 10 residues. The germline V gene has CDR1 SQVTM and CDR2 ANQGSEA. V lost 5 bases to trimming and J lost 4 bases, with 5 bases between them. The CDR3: CSVLGTEAFF. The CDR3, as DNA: TGCAGCGTTCTGGGCACTGAAGCTTTCTTT.

CDR3 bases: TGTGCCAGCAGCTTAGTTTCCGGGAACACTGAAGCTTTCTTT. Its protein product is CASSLVSGNTEAFF. The chain links TRBV7-2 to TRBJ1-1; D ambiguous. Germline V gene lookup returns CDR1 SGHTA and CDR2 FQGNSA. The CDR3 length is 14 residues. Trimming removed 1 base at V and 1 base at J, with 7 bases between.

In nucleotides, the CDR3 is TGCGCCAGCAGCCAACAGACAGGGGGGGCTGGAAACACCATATATTTT. This translates into CASSQQTGGAGNTIYF. This chain links TRBV4-3 with TRBJ1-3; 9 bases fit TRBD1. V dropped 2 bases and J dropped 2; count of bases not matched to a gene: 4. This CDR3 is built from 16 residues. Germline loops: CDR1 LGHNA, CDR2 YSLEER.

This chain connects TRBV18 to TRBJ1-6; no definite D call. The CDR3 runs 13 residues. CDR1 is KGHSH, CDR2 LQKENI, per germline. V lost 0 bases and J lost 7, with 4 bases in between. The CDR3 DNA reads TGTGCCAGCTCACCACCGGTGAATTCACCCCTCCACTTT. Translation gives CASSPPVNSPLHF.

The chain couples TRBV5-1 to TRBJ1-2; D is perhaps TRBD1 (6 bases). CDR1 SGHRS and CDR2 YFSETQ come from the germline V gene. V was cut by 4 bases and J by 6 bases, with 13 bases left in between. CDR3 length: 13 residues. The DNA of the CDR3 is TGCGCCAGCAGCGCCCTCGGGACAAATGGCTACACCTTC. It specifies CASSALGTNGYTF.

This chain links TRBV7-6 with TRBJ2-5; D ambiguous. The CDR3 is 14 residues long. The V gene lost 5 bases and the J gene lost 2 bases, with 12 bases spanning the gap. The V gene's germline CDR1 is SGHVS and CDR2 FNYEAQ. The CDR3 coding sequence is TGTGCCAGCAGCCCCGCCCCAGGACAAGAGACCCAGTACTTC. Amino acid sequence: CASSPAPGQETQYF. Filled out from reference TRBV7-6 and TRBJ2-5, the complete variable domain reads GAGVSQSPRYKVTKRGQDVALRCDPISGHVSLYWYRQALGQGPEFLTYFNYEAQQDKSGLPNDRFSAERPEGSISTLTIQRTEQRDSAMYRCASSPAPGQETQYFGPGTRLLVL.

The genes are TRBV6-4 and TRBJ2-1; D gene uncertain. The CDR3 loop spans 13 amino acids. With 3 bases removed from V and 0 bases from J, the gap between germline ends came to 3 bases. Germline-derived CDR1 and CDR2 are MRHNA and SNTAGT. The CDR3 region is CASSESSYNEQFF. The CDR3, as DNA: TGTGCCAGCAGTGAAAGCTCCTACAATGAGCAGTTCTTC.

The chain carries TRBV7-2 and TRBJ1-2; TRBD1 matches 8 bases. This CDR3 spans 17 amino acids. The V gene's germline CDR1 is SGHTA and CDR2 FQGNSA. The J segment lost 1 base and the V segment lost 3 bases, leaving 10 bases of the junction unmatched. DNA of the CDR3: TGTGCCAGCAGCTTGTCGGACAGGGACCCGGATAACTATGGCTACACCTTC. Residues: CASSLSDRDPDNYGYTF.

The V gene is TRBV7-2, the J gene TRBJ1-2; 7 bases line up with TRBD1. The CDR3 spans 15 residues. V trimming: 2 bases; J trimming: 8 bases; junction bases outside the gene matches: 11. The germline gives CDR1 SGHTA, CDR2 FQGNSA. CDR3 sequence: CASSLRGPTGSGYTF. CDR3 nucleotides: TGTGCCAGCAGCTTAAGGGGGCCAACAGGGAGCGGCTACACCTTC.

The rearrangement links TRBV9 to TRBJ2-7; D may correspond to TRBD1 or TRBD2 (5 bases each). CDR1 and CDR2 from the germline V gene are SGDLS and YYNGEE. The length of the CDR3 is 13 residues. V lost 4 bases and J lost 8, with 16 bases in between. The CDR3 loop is CASSRGDGSQQYF. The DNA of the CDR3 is TGTGCCAGCAGCCGAGGGGACGGCTCCCAGCAGTACTTC.

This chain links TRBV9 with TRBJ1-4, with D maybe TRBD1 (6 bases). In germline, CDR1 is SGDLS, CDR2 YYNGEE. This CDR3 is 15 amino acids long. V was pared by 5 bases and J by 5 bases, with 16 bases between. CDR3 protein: CASRKGTGPNEKLFF. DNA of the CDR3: TGTGCCAGCAGAAAAGGTACAGGGCCGAATGAAAAACTGTTTTTT.

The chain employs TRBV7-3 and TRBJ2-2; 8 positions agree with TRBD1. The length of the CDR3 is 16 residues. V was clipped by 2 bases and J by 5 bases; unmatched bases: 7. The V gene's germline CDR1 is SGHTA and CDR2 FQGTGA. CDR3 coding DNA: TGTGCCAGCAGCTTAGCACAGGGGGTTGGTACCGGGGAGCTGTTTTTT. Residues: CASSLAQGVGTGELFF.

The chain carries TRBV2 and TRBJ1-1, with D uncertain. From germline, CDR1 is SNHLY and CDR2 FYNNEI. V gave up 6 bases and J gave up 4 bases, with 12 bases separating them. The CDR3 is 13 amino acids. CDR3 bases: TGTGCCAGCAGCCCCGTGTCGGGCACTGAAGCTTTCTTT. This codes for CASSPVSGTEAFF.

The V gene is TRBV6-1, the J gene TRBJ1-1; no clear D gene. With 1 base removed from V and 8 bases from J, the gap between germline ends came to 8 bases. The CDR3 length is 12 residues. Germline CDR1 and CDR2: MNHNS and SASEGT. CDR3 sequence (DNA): TGTGCCAGCAGTGAAGTCTTAGGCGAAGCTTTCTTT. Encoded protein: CASSEVLGEAFF.

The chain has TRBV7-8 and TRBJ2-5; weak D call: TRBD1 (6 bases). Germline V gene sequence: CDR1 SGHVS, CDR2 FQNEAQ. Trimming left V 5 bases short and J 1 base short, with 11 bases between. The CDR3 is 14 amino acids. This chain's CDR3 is CASSPSQGQETQYF. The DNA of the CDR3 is TGTGCCAGCAGCCCGTCACAGGGCCAAGAGACCCAGTACTTC.

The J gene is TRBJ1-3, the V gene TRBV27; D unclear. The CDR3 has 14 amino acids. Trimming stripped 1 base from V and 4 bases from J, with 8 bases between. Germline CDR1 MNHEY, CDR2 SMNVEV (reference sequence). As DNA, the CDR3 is TGTGCCAGCAGTTTATACCCTTCAGGAAACACCATATATTTT. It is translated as CASSLYPSGNTIYF.